The 15 T cell receptor beta chains in this list originate from one sample, sequenced in a study of OX40 agonist ivuxolimab in advanced cancers. TCRdb's table, derived via immunoSEQ multiplex PCR, lists solely in-frame clones and lacks some. This sample has 20,000 to 25,000 clones, with roughly 80% found just once. Sequences were derived from CD4+ or CD8+ T cells sorted from blood, sampled in a trial of the OX40 agonist ivuxolimab. These receptors originate from an adult with an advanced solid tumor such as melanoma, head and neck, liver or kidney cancer.

The V call is TRBV12-5, the J call TRBJ1-6; 7 positions match TRBD1. V lost 5 bases, J lost 7 bases, and 5 bases stayed unmatched. CDR3 length equals 14 residues. Germline values: CDR1 LGHNT, CDR2 FRNRAP. The CDR3 is CASGPGTANSPLHF. The CDR3, as DNA: TGTGCTAGTGGTCCCGGGACAGCCAATTCACCCCTCCACTTT.

The V gene is TRBV6-5, the J gene TRBJ1-3; TRBD1 matches 7 bases. Unmatched junction bases numbered 2, after V lost 5 bases and J lost 7 bases. CDR1 is MNHEY and CDR2 is SVGAGI in the germline V gene. This CDR3 is built from 12 residues. CDR3 region: CASSPGGNTIYF. The CDR3 DNA follows: TGTGCCAGCAGTCCAGGGGGGAACACCATATATTTT.

The genes are TRBV19 and TRBJ2-3, with TRBD1 as a possible D gene (5 bases). The CDR3 is 13 residues long. Germline V lookup: CDR1 LNHDA, CDR2 SQIVND (reference sequence). V shed 7 bases and J shed 1 base, with 9 bases lying between them. The CDR3 loop is CASTLGGTDTQYF. The CDR3 region has the DNA TGTGCCAGTACCTTAGGGGGCACAGATACGCAGTATTTT.

This rearrangement joins TRBV7-8 to TRBJ1-1; 7 bases fit TRBD1. The CDR3 spans 15 residues. The trim removed 0 bases at V and 1 base at J, leaving 2 bases unmatched. Germline loops: CDR1 SGHVS, CDR2 FQNEAQ. The CDR3, as DNA: TGTGCCAGCAGCTTAGCGCGGACAGGGAACACTGAAGCTTTCTTT. Translation: CASSLARTGNTEAFF.

This clone was found a few times. The V gene is TRBV5-8, the J gene TRBJ2-1; D gene uncertain. The CDR3 runs 15 residues. Looked up from germline, CDR1 is SGHTS and CDR2 is YDEGEE. Deletions cut 4 bases from V and 4 bases from J, with 15 bases between. CDR3 sequence reads: CASSPWVVTYNEQFF. The CDR3 DNA follows: TGTGCCAGCAGCCCCTGGGTAGTTACTTACAATGAGCAGTTCTTC.

The gene calls are TRBV29-1 and TRBJ1-5; 7 nucleotides line up with TRBD1. Losses at the gene ends were 4 bases for V and 3 bases for J; bases not matched to a gene: 9. Germline CDR1 SQVTM, CDR2 ANQGSEA. This CDR3 spans 15 amino acids. CDR3 coding DNA: TGCAGCGTTGCCGATGGGGGACAGTTCAATCAGCCCCAGCATTTT. It is translated as CSVADGGQFNQPQHF.

This clone was observed a handful of times. The chain links TRBV7-9 to TRBJ2-3, with D perhaps matching TRBD2 (5 bases). This CDR3 region has 15 residues. The V end was cut by 1 base, the J end by 6 bases, with 14 bases between. The germline V gene encodes CDR1 SEHNR and CDR2 FQNEAQ (reference sequence). The DNA of the CDR3 is TGTGCCAGCAGCTTAGGTAGGGTCACGGGGGATACGCAGTATTTT. Its protein product is CASSLGRVTGDTQYF.

V gene TRBV5-1 combines with J gene TRBJ2-5, with D perhaps matching TRBD2 (7 bases). This CDR3 has 14 amino acids. The germline gives CDR1 SGHRS, CDR2 YFSETQ. Between the trimmed V and J ends, which lost 2 bases and 5 bases, there was a span of 13 bases. CDR3 amino acids: CASSFGGPGETQYF. The CDR3 nucleotides read TGCGCCAGCAGCTTCGGGGGGCCGGGGGAGACCCAGTACTTC. The entire variable domain, with the rest obtained from reference TRBV5-1 and TRBJ2-5, is as follows: KAGVTQTPRYLIKTRGQQVTLSCSPISGHRSVSWYQQTPGQGLQFLFEYFSETQRNKGNFPGRFSGRQFSNSRSEMNVSTLELGDSALYLCASSFGGPGETQYFGPGTRLLVL.

The rearrangement joins TRBV4-1 to TRBJ1-2, with unresolved D. Per germline, CDR1 MGHRA and CDR2 YSYEKL. This CDR3 region has 15 residues. V lost 3 bases, J lost 3 bases, and 14 bases lay in between. The CDR3: CASSHQLALDYGYTF. The CDR3 DNA sequence: TGCGCCAGCAGCCACCAATTGGCCTTAGACTATGGCTACACCTTC.

The chain carries TRBV29-1 and TRBJ1-1; D perhaps matches TRBD1 (5 bases). The CDR3 loop spans 11 amino acids. CDR1 SQVTM and CDR2 ANQGSEA come from the germline V gene. V was shortened by 5 bases and J by 1 base, with 5 bases between the two germline ends. The CDR3 spells CSVQGNTEAFF. In nucleotides, the CDR3 is TGCAGCGTTCAGGGGAACACTGAAGCTTTCTTT.

This clone has only a few counts. The V gene is TRBV10-1, the J gene TRBJ2-3; 15 bases align to TRBD2. The CDR3 consists of 19 residues. V gave up 4 bases and J gave up 4 bases; unmatched junction bases: 12. The germline V gene encodes CDR1 WNHNN and CDR2 SYGVQD (reference sequence). The CDR3 nucleotides read TGCGCCAGCAGTGGGACTAGGACTAGCGGGGGGGGCCAGCCAGATACGCAGTATTTT. Translated: CASSGTRTSGGGQPDTQYF.

In DNA, the CDR3 is TGTGCCAGCAGCCTAGGACTAGCGGGGGGGCCAAAAGATACGCAGTATTTT. It specifies CASSLGLAGGPKDTQYF. This sequence joins TRBV5-4 and TRBJ2-3; TRBD2 agrees at 15 bases. CDR1 is SGHNT and CDR2 is YYREEE in the germline V gene (reference sequence). The V gene end was trimmed by 4 bases and the J gene end by 5 bases; junction bases not matched to a gene: 8. The CDR3 spans 17 residues.

The chain combines TRBV30 with TRBJ2-7, with 10 nucleotides matching TRBD1. This CDR3 is built from 14 residues. Germline-derived CDR1 and CDR2 are GTSNPN and SVGIG (reference sequence). The V and J ends lost 5 bases and 2 bases, in that order; junction bases with no gene match: 6. DNA of the CDR3: TGTGCCTGGGGGACCGGGACAGGGGCCTACGAGCAGTACTTC. It is translated as CAWGTGTGAYEQYF.

This clone was recorded once. The DNA of the CDR3 is TGCGCCAGCAGCCAACAGCCTCGCTATGGCTACACCTTC. This codes for CASSQQPRYGYTF. This chain uses TRBV5-1 with TRBJ1-2; D call uncertain. The CDR3 totals 13 residues. V was pared by 4 bases and J by 4 bases, with 11 bases between. Germline assignment: CDR1 SGHRS and CDR2 YFSETQ.

The CDR3 region is CASSPTPGQGNYGYTF. The CDR3 bases are TGCGCCAGCAGCCCTACCCCGGGACAGGGTAACTATGGCTACACCTTC. The chain is built from TRBV4-1 and TRBJ1-2; 9 bases align to TRBD1. CDR3 size: 16 residues. Germline CDR1 and CDR2: MGHRA and YSYEKL. With V trimmed by 4 bases and J by 1 base, 7 bases remained unmatched.